The 8 T cell receptor beta chains listed next were all sequenced from one sample in a study. One entry per CDR3 protein results from TCRdb running MiXCR on the RT-PCR reads. Of more than 550,000 distinct CDR3 sequences in the sample, 13% to 15% were seen once. The sequencing input was memory CD4+ T cells from blood. These receptors all stem from a female donor in good health, serving as a healthy control.

V usage is TRBV6-5 and J usage is TRBJ2-7, with 12 bases identical to TRBD2. The germline CDR1 and CDR2 sequences are MNHEY and SVGAGI. The trim removed 0 bases at V and 3 bases at J, leaving 3 bases unmatched. This CDR3 is 16 amino acids long. The CDR3 DNA follows: TGTGCCAGCAGTTACTCGAGACTAGCGGGAGTCTACGAGCAGTACTTC. Translating it yields CASSYSRLAGVYEQYF.

A few counts support this clonotype. The chain joins TRBV6-2 or TRBV6-3 to TRBJ2-2; no clear D gene. In germline, CDR1 is MNHEY, CDR2 SVGEGT. This CDR3 is built from 16 residues. Trimming pared 0 bases from V and 3 bases from J, leaving 11 bases between. In DNA, the CDR3 is TGTGCCAGCAGTTACTCGGCAGTACACGACACCGGGGAGCTGTTTTTT. It codes for CASSYSAVHDTGELFF.

This clonotype has a handful of counts. The chain employs TRBV10-3 and TRBJ1-2; TRBD1 is a possible D gene (5 bases). CDR1 and CDR2 from the germline V gene are ENHRY and SYGVKD. Trimming left V 8 bases short and J 4 bases short, with 14 bases between. This CDR3 is built from 13 residues. The CDR3 DNA reads as TGTGCCATCGGGGGACGGTCGCTCTATGGCTACACCTTC. This gives the protein CAIGGRSLYGYTF.

This clonotype was observed at least ten times. The rearrangement uses TRBV10-3 and TRBJ2-5; 10 nucleotides agree with TRBD1. Trimming cost V 0 bases and J 4 bases; bases outside gene matches: 5. This CDR3 spans 16 amino acids. In germline, CDR1 is ENHRY, CDR2 SYGVKD. CDR3 nucleotides: TGTGCCATCAGTGAGTCTGTGACAGGGGGCCCAGAGACCCAGTACTTC. Amino acid sequence: CAISESVTGGPETQYF.

This clonotype has just a few counts. The chain employs TRBV5-1 and TRBJ1-4; weak D call: TRBD1 (6 bases). Germline values: CDR1 SGHRS, CDR2 YFSETQ. Trimming pared 7 bases from V and 0 bases from J, leaving 16 bases between. The CDR3 totals 16 residues. The CDR3 nucleotides are TGCGCCAGCTCTTTAGGACAGAGCGCAACTAATGAAAAACTGTTTTTT. Its protein product is CASSLGQSATNEKLFF.

This clonotype was seen at least ten times. V gene TRBV5-6 combines with J gene TRBJ2-5, with a tentative D call TRBD1 (5 bases). The ends were cut back, 2 bases at V and 5 bases at J, with 13 bases in the middle. Germline CDR1 is SGHDT and CDR2 is YYEEEE. The CDR3 loop spans 14 amino acids. CDR3 residues: CASSFDSGMETQYF. In DNA, the CDR3 is TGTGCCAGCAGCTTTGATTCAGGGATGGAGACCCAGTACTTC.

The sample holds many counts of this clonotype. The chain employs TRBV10-3 and TRBJ1-2, with a tentative D call TRBD1 (6 bases). CDR1 is ENHRY, CDR2 SYGVKD, per germline. This CDR3 has 13 amino acids. Deletions cut 9 bases from V and 1 base from J, with 12 bases between. The CDR3 region has the DNA TGTGCCATTTGGACAGACGATAACTATGGCTACACCTTC. Translation: CAIWTDDNYGYTF.

This clonotype has more than one count but fewer than ten. The chain carries TRBV28 and TRBJ2-7, with TRBD1 matching over 8 bases. Germline lookup yields CDR1 MDHEN and CDR2 SYDVKM. The CDR3 is 13 residues long. After removal of 6 bases from V and 6 bases from J, the junction contained 7 bases not matched to a gene. For the CDR3, the DNA is TGTGCCAGCAGATCCGGACAGGGAGGCGAGCAGTACTTC. Protein product: CASRSGQGGEQYF.